This T cell receptor (beta chain) appears in the sequencing data of a study of cytomegalovirus exposure and HLA in healthy donors. V shed 5 bases and J shed 4 bases, with 6 bases lying between them. Germline CDR1 and CDR2: MNHEY and SMNVEV (reference sequence). The CDR3 loop spans 12 amino acids. Broader study findings: Most CMV-associated TCR beta chains appeared HLA-restricted in a later analysis.

Primers: 60 Vbeta forward and 13 Jbeta reverse. Here immunoSEQ multiplex PCR was the method, and the copy in TCRdb shows in-frame clones only, minus some. The data show roughly 230,000 clones, with around nine tenths seen just once and less than 2% held by the top ten. In the case of this clone: Its antigen is still unknown.

This chain uses TRBV27 with TRBJ2-4; D is uncertain. This TCR derives from a girl aged 2 to 10 in good health and CMV-seronegative. The source material was PBMCs. The CDR3 region is CASSGRKNIQYF. The DNA for the CDR3 is TGTGCCAGCAGTGGCAGGAAAAACATTCAGTACTTC.